A single sample is the source of the 23 T cell receptor beta chains below, sequenced in a study of blood T cell repertoires in COVID-19. Profiling relied on immunoSEQ multiplex PCR, and the TCRdb table lists in-frame clones only, not all of them. The table lists 250,000 to 300,000 clones, 85% to 90% of them singletons. Sequenced input: PBMCs or T cells enriched from blood (not recorded which). These receptors originate from a man between 18 and 35 years old who had recovered from COVID-19.

This rearrangement joins TRBV28 to TRBJ1-6; 7 bases map to TRBD1. The J segment lost 10 bases and the V segment lost 7 bases, leaving 10 bases of the junction unmatched. The CDR3 sequence is 14 residues long. Per the germline V gene, CDR1 is MDHEN and CDR2 is SYDVKM. In nucleotides, the CDR3 is TGTGCCAGCACTTGGGCAGGGGGTCGATCACCCCTCCACTTT. Translation gives CASTWAGGRSPLHF. Complete variable domain (other parts from reference TRBV28 and TRBJ1-6): DVKVTQSSRYLVKRTGEKVFLECVQDMDHENMFWYRQDPGLGLRLIYFSYDVKMKEKGDIPEGYSVSREKKERFSLILESASTNQTSMYLCASTWAGGRSPLHFGNGTRLTVT.

The chain has TRBV12-5 and TRBJ2-5; 7 nucleotides agree with TRBD2. From germline, CDR1 is LGHNT and CDR2 FRNRAP. CDR3 length equals 14 residues. With 7 bases clipped from V and 4 bases from J, the junction kept 9 bases outside the gene matches. CDR3 DNA: TGTGCTAGTGAAACCACTAGCGAGCGAGAGACCCAGTACTTC. Translating it yields CASETTSERETQYF.

This clone was found once. The rearrangement joins TRBV27 to TRBJ1-2, with 11 positions matching TRBD1. This CDR3 contains 14 residues. Trimming removed 5 bases from V and 5 bases from J; junction bases left unmatched: 4. Germline CDR1 is MNHEY and CDR2 is SMNVEV (reference sequence). The CDR3 bases are TGTGCCAGCAGTCGGACAGGGGGCGGGTATGGCTACACCTTC. Translating it yields CASSRTGGGYGYTF.

The chain recombines TRBV5-1 with TRBJ2-1; 11 bases are shared with TRBD2. The J segment lost 0 bases and the V segment lost 0 bases, leaving 5 bases of the junction unmatched. Germline CDR1 is SGHRS and CDR2 is YFSETQ. This CDR3 spans 18 amino acids. CDR3: CASSLAELAGASYNEQFF. The CDR3 DNA follows: TGCGCCAGCAGCTTGGCCGAACTAGCGGGGGCCTCCTACAATGAGCAGTTCTTC.

This rearrangement joins TRBV25-1 to TRBJ1-6, with 8 nucleotides matching TRBD1. This CDR3 has 16 residues. Unmatched junction bases numbered 7, after V lost 3 bases and J lost 6 bases. Germline CDR1 reads MGHDK; CDR2 reads SYGVNS. CDR3 DNA sequence: TGTGCCAGCAGTGACGGCAGGGGGCATATTAATTCACCCCTCCACTTT. Translated, it gives CASSDGRGHINSPLHF.

V gene TRBV5-1 combines with J gene TRBJ2-5; 7 bases map to TRBD1. CDR1 and CDR2 (germline): SGHRS, YFSETQ. Trimming at V came to 0 bases and at J to 7 bases, leaving 12 bases not matched to a gene. CDR3 size: 16 residues. CDR3 protein: CASSLARDRGPGTQYF. The CDR3 nucleotides read TGCGCCAGCAGCTTGGCTCGGGACAGAGGGCCGGGGACCCAGTACTTC. The entire variable domain, with the rest obtained from reference TRBV5-1 and TRBJ2-5, is as follows: KAGVTQTPRYLIKTRGQQVTLSCSPISGHRSVSWYQQTPGQGLQFLFEYFSETQRNKGNFPGRFSGRQFSNSRSEMNVSTLELGDSALYLCASSLARDRGPGTQYFGPGTRLLVL.

V gene TRBV15 combines with J gene TRBJ1-5; 8 bases are shared with TRBD1. Per germline, CDR1 LNHNV and CDR2 YYDKDF (reference sequence). V lost 6 bases and J lost 9; bases outside the gene matches: 4. The CDR3 consists of 12 residues. The CDR3 nucleotides read TGTGCCACCAGGGATACAGGGGGGCCCCAGCATTTT. This codes for CATRDTGGPQHF.

V is TRBV7-9 and J is TRBJ1-1; TRBD1 aligns across 10 bases. The CDR3 is made up of 15 amino acids. The germline V gene encodes CDR1 SEHNR and CDR2 FQNEAQ (reference sequence). Unmatched junction bases numbered 8, after V lost 6 bases and J lost 4 bases. CDR3: CASRLTGGDGTEAFF. CDR3 nucleotides: TGTGCCAGCAGATTGACAGGGGGCGATGGCACTGAAGCTTTCTTT.

The J gene is TRBJ1-1, the V gene TRBV10-3; the D gene is possibly TRBD1 (6 bases). V was shortened by 10 bases and J by 0 bases, with 12 bases between the two germline ends. The CDR3 has 13 amino acids. The germline V gene has CDR1 ENHRY and CDR2 SYGVKD. The CDR3 loop reads CATGQLMNTEAFF. The CDR3 DNA is TGTGCCACCGGACAGTTGATGAACACTGAAGCTTTCTTT.

V and J are TRBV7-2 and TRBJ2-1; maybe TRBD1 (6 bases). The germline CDR1 and CDR2 sequences are SGHTA and FQGNSA. The CDR3 is 16 amino acids. The V end lost 5 bases, the J end lost 2 bases, and 16 bases lay between the germline ends. The CDR3 loop is CASSLLGALAYNEQFF. CDR3 DNA: TGTGCCAGCAGCCTCCTGGGGGCTCTGGCCTACAATGAGCAGTTCTTC.

The chain recombines TRBV10-3 with TRBJ1-5; unclear D gene. V lost 4 bases to trimming and J lost 3 bases, with 13 bases between them. Germline lookup yields CDR1 ENHRY and CDR2 SYGVKD. The length of the CDR3 is 15 residues. In nucleotides, the CDR3 is TGTGCCATCAGTGGTACGGGGAGGAACAATCAGCCCCAGCATTTT. Protein product: CAISGTGRNNQPQHF.

The rearrangement uses TRBV27 and TRBJ2-1; 14 bases agree with TRBD2. The ends lost 6 bases at V and 4 bases at J; junction bases unmatched: 11. Germline-derived CDR1 and CDR2 are MNHEY and SMNVEV (reference sequence). CDR3 length equals 18 residues. The CDR3 reads CASSNRGTSGSLYNEQFF. CDR3 bases: TGTGCCAGCAGCAACCGAGGGACTAGCGGGAGCCTATACAATGAGCAGTTCTTC.

A remark on this clone: At one boundary the junction diverges from the germline segment, which might be a read error. This chain uses TRBV7-7 with TRBJ2-5; TRBD1 aligns across 11 bases. Germline loops: CDR1 SSHAT, CDR2 FNYEAQ (reference sequence). The length of the CDR3 is 18 residues. The CDR3, as DNA: TGTGCTAGCAGCTTAGCCCCCCCAGGACAGGGGGCCGAAGAGACCCAGTACTTC. This codes for CASSLAPPGQGAEETQYF.

V gene TRBV30 combines with J gene TRBJ1-6, with 9 bases identical to TRBD1. The junction had 11 bases not matched to a gene; V was cut back by 2 bases and J by 9 bases. The V gene's germline CDR1 is GTSNPN and CDR2 SVGIG (reference sequence). CDR3 size: 16 residues. The CDR3 here is CAWSYTTGTGSSPLHF. DNA of the CDR3: TGTGCCTGGAGTTATACAACCGGGACAGGGAGTTCACCCCTCCACTTT.

This clone was observed many times. This chain links TRBV7-8 with TRBJ1-5; TRBD1 agrees at 9 bases. The CDR3 loop spans 16 amino acids. Trimming at V came to 7 bases and at J to 2 bases, leaving 9 bases not matched to a gene. The germline gives CDR1 SGHVS, CDR2 FQNEAQ. CDR3 in DNA: TGTGCCAGCACCTCTCACCGGGACAGGGGCAATCAGCCCCAGCATTTT. The encoded protein is CASTSHRDRGNQPQHF.

V is TRBV19 and J is TRBJ1-5; TRBD1 aligns across 10 bases. There are 16 residues in the CDR3. Germline V gene data show CDR1 as LNHDA and CDR2 as SQIVND (reference sequence). V was pared by 1 base and J by 1 base, with 1 base of the junction left unmatched. The CDR3 coding sequence is TGTGCCAGTAGTATAGCGGGACAGGGGAGCAATCAGCCCCAGCATTTT. As protein: CASSIAGQGSNQPQHF.

This clone appeared a few times. The chain is built from TRBV27 and TRBJ1-1; 8 bases agree with TRBD1. CDR1 MNHEY and CDR2 SMNVEV come from the germline V gene (reference sequence). With V trimmed by 5 bases and J by 3 bases, 8 bases remained unmatched. This CDR3 contains 15 residues. The CDR3 region has the DNA TGTGCCAGCAGTCCCTGGACAGGGAGGGACACTGAAGCTTTCTTT. It translates to CASSPWTGRDTEAFF.

This chain connects TRBV7-9 to TRBJ2-1; 12 positions match TRBD1. The V and J ends lost 6 bases and 8 bases, in that order; junction bases with no gene match: 8. Germline-derived CDR1 and CDR2 are SEHNR and FQNEAQ (reference sequence). The length of the CDR3 is 15 residues. The CDR3 is CASSRDRGQYHEQFF. The CDR3 nucleotides read TGTGCCAGCAGTCGGGACAGGGGGCAATATCATGAGCAGTTCTTC.

The rearrangement links TRBV19 to TRBJ2-4; TRBD1 aligns across 8 bases. V lost 5 bases, J lost 4 bases, and 10 bases stayed unmatched. There are 16 residues in the CDR3. CDR1 LNHDA and CDR2 SQIVND come from the germline V gene (reference sequence). The CDR3 loop reads CASSPRDRGGKNIQYF. DNA for the CDR3: TGTGCCAGTAGTCCACGAGACAGGGGCGGGAAAAACATTCAGTACTTC.

The chain carries TRBV6-5 and TRBJ2-5, with D uncertain. CDR1 and CDR2 (germline): MNHEY, SVGAGI. The V and J ends lost 6 bases and 4 bases respectively, with 12 bases between them. CDR3 length: 13 amino acids. In DNA form, the CDR3 reads TGTGCCAGCAGCCGATTTTTCGGAGAGACCCAGTACTTC. Its protein is CASSRFFGETQYF.

The chain combines TRBV11-2 with TRBJ2-1; 11 nucleotides agree with TRBD2. Trimming removed 6 bases from V and 7 bases from J; junction bases left unmatched: 8. Germline V CDR1 and CDR2: SGHAT, FQNNGV. The CDR3 covers 15 residues. The CDR3 coding sequence is TGTGCCAGCAGACCTTTAGCGGGGGGGCGGAATGAGCAGTTCTTC. Its translation is CASRPLAGGRNEQFF.

The chain links TRBV2 to TRBJ2-3; 12 bases map to TRBD2. Germline V gene data show CDR1 as SNHLY and CDR2 as FYNNEI. Germline trimming cut 4 bases from V and 12 bases from J; bases unmatched to any gene: 11. CDR3 length equals 15 residues. The CDR3, as DNA: TGTGCCAGCAGTGGTCCTAGCGGGGGGGCCACCTATCAGTATTTT. Residues: CASSGPSGGATYQYF.

This sequence joins TRBV6-6 and TRBJ1-6; D gene unclear. The CDR3 runs to 15 residues. Germline V gene data show CDR1 as MNHNY and CDR2 as SVGAGI (reference sequence). V gave up 8 bases and J gave up 2 bases, with 13 bases separating them. The CDR3, as DNA: TGTGCCAGCCGACTTTCGCGGGCCTATAATTCACCCCTCCACTTT. Its protein is CASRLSRAYNSPLHF.